This TCR beta chain was documented in a study of cytotoxic CD8 clonotypes in ibrutinib-treated CLL. General study results and limits: Lymph node repertoires were not studied, and sampling times were unmatched. Public clonotypes occurred uncommonly; on treatment, they contracted or remained stable.

A note on this clone: Its antigen is unidentified.

Germline lookup yields CDR1 MNHNY and CDR2 SVGAGI (reference sequence). V shed 5 bases, J shed 3 bases, and the junction held 12 bases outside the gene matches. The CDR3 sequence is 16 residues long. Generated by immunoSEQ multiplex PCR, the TCRdb table keeps only in-frame clones and is missing some. The repertoire includes 65,000 to 85,000 clones, over 75% of them detected once, and under 4% sits in the top ten. This sample comprised PBMCs, obtained after 12 months of ibrutinib treatment. The chain carries TRBV6-6 and TRBJ2-7; 8 bases line up with TRBD2. The origin of this receptor is a human donor with chronic lymphocytic leukemia. The CDR3 coding sequence is TGTGCCAGCAGTACGGGGTTGGGAGCGGGAGACTACGAGCAGTACTTC. Translating it yields CASSTGLGAGDYEQYF.